The text below deals with one T cell receptor (beta chain). Authors' analysis steps: The assay estimated nucleated cells by amplifying reference gene primers. TCRdb's copy holds only in-frame clones and misses some; the assay was immunoSEQ multiplex PCR. V and J calls plus clone size are reproduced from that table; the DNA served to infer D and trimming. Of some 220,000 clones listed, around three quarters are singletons. This sample stems from a study of blood T cell repertoires in COVID-19. CDR1 and CDR2 from the germline V gene are SGDLS and YYNGEE. The V and J ends lost 0 bases and 8 bases respectively, with 21 bases between them. The CDR3 covers 17 residues.

This sequence was found in a woman aged 70-85 years with acute or convalescent COVID-19. The chain joins TRBV9 to TRBJ2-1, with a possible D match to TRBD1 (6 bases). The sample comprised peripheral blood. In DNA, the CDR3 is TGTGCCAGCAGCGTAGTAGCCCCCGGACAGCAATGGGATGAGCAGTTCTTC. Residues: CASSVVAPGQQWDEQFF.